These T cell receptor beta chains were read from a single sample in a study of T cell changes during pregnancy in multiple sclerosis. Generated by immunoSEQ multiplex PCR, the TCRdb table keeps only in-frame clones and is missing some. The sample has 61,000 or so clones; 93% are singletons. The material sequenced was CD4+ T cells from peripheral blood mononuclear cells, taken before pregnancy. Every receptor here comes from a female donor with multiple sclerosis, enrolled in a pregnancy study. Each CDR3 is given with its conserved first and last residue. Fields, in order: D gene, V gene, clone size, J gene, CDR3 protein, CDR3 DNA. The D gene is left open where the match is weak. Expanded clones get a size class; other rows say once, few or many, or leave the size out.

>-|TRBV7-9|-|TRBJ2-3
CASSLGLATDTQYF
TGTGCCAGCAGCTTAGGTCTAGCTACAGATACGCAGTATTTT
>-|TRBV29-1|-|TRBJ2-1
CSVDRSYNEQFF
TGCAGCGTTGATCGGTCGTACAATGAGCAGTTCTTC
>-|TRBV29-1|-|TRBJ2-3
CSVGLGGTDTQYF
TGCAGCGTTGGGTTGGGAGGAACAGATACGCAGTATTTT
>TRBD2|TRBV19|-|TRBJ2-1
CASSISGGNEQFF
TGTGCCAGTAGTATATCGGGGGGCAATGAGCAGTTCTTC
>TRBD2|TRBV7-9|-|TRBJ2-7
CASSLSGAGRSYEQYF
TGTGCCAGCAGCTTATCGGGAGCGGGACGATCCTACGAGCAGTACTTC
>-|TRBV7-6|-|TRBJ2-7
CASSESRRGEQYF
TGTGCCAGCAGCGAAAGCAGAAGGGGGGAGCAGTACTTC
>TRBD1|TRBV12-5|once|TRBJ1-2
CASGMPPDRGYGYTF
TGTGCTAGTGGCATGCCTCCGGACAGGGGATATGGCTACACCTTC
>TRBD1|TRBV10-3|-|TRBJ2-3
CAISAGQEGFTDTQYF
TGTGCCATCAGTGCAGGACAGGAAGGATTCACAGATACGCAGTATTTT
>TRBD2|TRBV7-3|-|TRBJ2-5
CASSYVAGAAETQYF
TGTGCCAGCAGCTACGTAGCGGGAGCAGCAGAGACCCAGTACTTC
>-|TRBV19|-|TRBJ2-7
CASRQSGSTYEQYF
TGTGCCAGTAGACAATCCGGGAGTACCTACGAGCAGTACTTC
>-|TRBV19|once|TRBJ2-5
CASSIDGVETQYF
TGTGCCAGTAGTATAGACGGGGTGGAGACCCAGTACTTC
>-|TRBV2|-|TRBJ2-1
CASSQRWSGSYNEQFF
TGTGCCAGCAGTCAACGGTGGTCCGGCTCCTACAATGAGCAGTTCTTC
>-|TRBV6-5|-|TRBJ2-2
CASSYSYRDTGELFF
TGTGCCAGCAGTTACTCTTACAGGGACACCGGGGAGCTGTTTTTT
>-|TRBV7-2|-|TRBJ2-1
CASNFGGIRDREQFF
TGTGCCAGCAATTTTGGGGGGATACGCGATCGCGAGCAGTTCTTC
>TRBD1|TRBV29-1|-|TRBJ2-7
CSVVQGASSYEQYF
TGCAGCGTGGTCCAGGGGGCCTCTTCCTACGAGCAGTACTTC
>-|TRBV29-1|-|TRBJ2-5
CSVGGRVETQYF
TGCAGCGTAGGTGGGAGAGTAGAGACCCAGTACTTC
>-|TRBV7-9|-|TRBJ2-7
CASSSLDEQYF
TGTGCCAGCAGCTCACTAGACGAGCAGTACTTC
>TRBD1|TRBV18|-|TRBJ2-1
CASSNSLGQGIINNEQFF
TGTGCCAGCTCCAACTCACTCGGACAGGGAATCATAAACAATGAGCAGTTCTTC
>TRBD2|TRBV4-3|-|TRBJ2-1
CASSQVRTSGIHEQFF
TGCGCCAGCAGCCAAGTTAGGACTAGCGGGATCCATGAGCAGTTCTTC
>-|TRBV5-1|-|TRBJ1-4
CASSLGTVLNEKLFF
TGCGCCAGCAGCTTGGGCACAGTCCTTAATGAAAAACTGTTTTTT
>-|TRBV29-1|-|TRBJ1-2
CSVVELSYGYTF
TGCAGCGTTGTTGAGCTATCCTATGGCTACACCTTC
>-|TRBV2|-|TRBJ1-2
CASRQAGANYGYTF
TGTGCCAGCAGACAGGCTGGAGCTAACTATGGCTACACCTTC
>TRBD1|TRBV10-3|-|TRBJ2-5
CAISQGQGQETQYF
TGTGCCATCAGCCAAGGACAGGGACAAGAGACCCAGTACTTC
>-|TRBV4-2|-|TRBJ2-3
CASSLSTADTQYF
TGTGCCAGCAGCTTATCTACGGCAGATACGCAGTATTTT
>TRBD1|TRBV18|-|TRBJ1-3
CASSLQGGRASSGNTIYF
TGTGCCAGCTCACTACAGGGGGGCCGTGCCAGCTCTGGAAACACCATATATTTT
>TRBD1|TRBV29-1|-|TRBJ2-3
CSAPRTGSTDTQYF
TGCAGCGCCCCACGGACAGGGAGCACAGATACGCAGTATTTT
>-|TRBV13|-|TRBJ2-3
CASSLVGVGLTDTQYF
TGTGCCAGCAGCTTAGTCGGGGTCGGGCTCACAGATACGCAGTATTTT
>-|TRBV19|-|TRBJ2-7
CASSIRDNSYEQYF
TGTGCCAGTAGTATCCGGGACAACTCCTACGAGCAGTACTTC
>TRBD2|TRBV7-3|few|TRBJ2-3
CASSSGHGRGTDTQYF
TGTGCCAGCAGCTCAGGGCACGGGAGGGGTACAGATACGCAGTATTTT
>TRBD2|TRBV19|once|TRBJ2-3
CASSIGLAGGTDTQYF
TGTGCCAGTAGTATAGGGCTAGCGGGAGGTACAGATACGCAGTATTTT